The 2 T cell receptor beta chains given below trace back to one sample, sequenced in a study of blood T cells in healthy people across ages. Next came a second PCR, run for about 6 to 12 cycles, which used a sample-barcoded 5' primer along with a J-beta primer mix. TCRdb reprocessed the 5' RACE reads with MiXCR, giving one entry per CDR3 protein. The top ten clones hold 20% to 25% of a sample with about 730,000 distinct CDR3 sequences, 40% to 45% of them seen once. The sample taken for sequencing was blood. These receptors originate from an older woman in good health.

The chain uses TRBV6-6 and TRBJ2-3; D is perhaps TRBD2 (5 bases). The CDR3 is 15 residues long. Germline CDR1 is MNHNY and CDR2 is SVGAGI (reference sequence). V shed 4 bases and J shed 4 bases, with 15 bases lying between them. DNA for the CDR3: TGTGCCAGCAGTTCCCTCCACCTAGCATCAGATACGCAGTATTTT. This translates into CASSSLHLASDTQYF.

The table lists this clonotype with many counts. The chain uses TRBV4-3 and TRBJ2-5, with D possibly TRBD2 on 6 matching bases. Trimming removed 1 base at V and 4 bases at J, with 13 bases between. This CDR3 is 15 amino acids long. Looked up from germline, CDR1 is LGHNA and CDR2 is YSLEER. This CDR3 is CASSQGAGGPETQYF. The CDR3 coding sequence is TGCGCCAGCAGCCAAGGAGCCGGGGGACCAGAGACCCAGTACTTC.